One T cell receptor beta chain is described in this entry. Its antigen is unknown. The data were taken from a study of immune cell composition in non-small cell lung cancer. Study information: Tumours were mainly lung adenocarcinoma or squamous cell carcinoma. General study findings and limits: Squamous lung tumours showed higher top 10 clone scores and clonality than adenocarcinomas. Tumour TCR-beta clonality showed no significant link to smoking pack-years. TIL tumour reactivity correlated with maximal tumour-associated clone frequency in adenocarcinoma.

TCRdb keeps only in-frame clones here, not all; method: immunoSEQ multiplex PCR. Of roughly 5,700 clones in the sample, about 77% were seen once. The germline V gene has CDR1 SGDLS and CDR2 YYNGEE. The trim removed 0 bases at V and 2 bases at J, leaving 8 bases unmatched. The CDR3 covers 19 residues. The origin of this receptor is a human donor with non-small cell lung cancer. The chain joins TRBV9 to TRBJ2-3, with 14 bases lining up with TRBD2. Sequencing was carried out using lung tumor tissue. The chain's CDR3 is CASSVGVRTSGGLTDTQYF. As DNA, the CDR3 is TGTGCCAGCAGCGTAGGAGTGAGGACTAGCGGGGGGCTCACAGATACGCAGTATTTT.